One sample yielded the 15 T cell receptor beta chains listed below, sequenced in a study of blood T cell repertoires in COVID-19. Assay used: immunoSEQ multiplex PCR; TCRdb lists only in-frame clones, some missing. The data hold 240,000 or so clones, with around 86% observed a single time. The sequenced sample was PBMCs or T cells enriched from blood (not recorded which). These receptors were collected from a woman aged 40 to 50 with acute COVID-19.

The V gene is TRBV3-1 (or the pseudogene TRBV3-2), the J gene TRBJ2-2; 9 bases map to TRBD1. The CDR3 loop spans 16 amino acids. CDR1 is LGHDT and CDR2 is YNNKEL in the germline V gene (reference sequence). Trimming cost V 4 bases and J 1 base; bases outside gene matches: 4. The CDR3 protein is CASSLGTGKNTGELFF. As DNA, the CDR3 is TGTGCCAGCAGCCTTGGGACAGGGAAGAACACCGGGGAGCTGTTTTTT.

V is TRBV19 and J is TRBJ1-2; D not resolved. CDR3 size: 11 residues. Germline V gene data show CDR1 as LNHDA and CDR2 as SQIVND (reference sequence). V lost 7 bases and J lost 7, with 10 bases in between. In DNA, the CDR3 is TGTGCCAGTATTAAGAATAGTGGCTACACCTTC. Amino acids: CASIKNSGYTF. The whole variable domain, remainder taken from reference TRBV19 and TRBJ1-2, is DGGITQSPKYLFRKEGQNVTLSCEQNLNHDAMYWYRQDPGQGLRLIYYSQIVNDFQKGDIAEGYSVSREKKESFPLTVTSAQKNPTAFYLCASIKNSGYTFGSGTRLTVV.

The chain recombines TRBV14 with TRBJ2-1; 13 bases are a match to TRBD2. This CDR3 is 16 amino acids long. V lost 4 bases, J lost 8 bases, and 8 bases stayed unmatched. Germline CDR1 is SGHDN and CDR2 is FVKESK. The DNA for the CDR3 is TGTGCCAGCAGCCTCCGGGGGACTAGCGGGAATTATGAGCAGTTCTTC. This codes for CASSLRGTSGNYEQFF. Combining the CDR3 with reference TRBV14 and TRBJ2-1 gives the whole variable domain EAGVTQFPSHSVIEKGQTVTLRCDPISGHDNLYWYRRVMGKEIKFLLHFVKESKQDESGMPNNRFLAERTGGTYSTLKVQPAELEDSGVYFCASSLRGTSGNYEQFFGPGTRLTVL.

The V and J genes are TRBV5-4 and TRBJ1-2, with 10 bases matching TRBD1. In germline, CDR1 is SGHNT, CDR2 YYREEE (reference sequence). CDR3 length equals 15 residues. Trimming at V came to 6 bases and at J to 2 bases, leaving 7 bases not matched to a gene. The CDR3 region has the DNA TGTGCCAGCACCCGGACAGGGGGGAGGAACTATGGCTACACCTTC. Its protein product is CASTRTGGRNYGYTF.

The chain recombines TRBV3-1 (or the pseudogene TRBV3-2) with TRBJ1-2, with 10 bases fitting TRBD1. CDR1 LGHDT and CDR2 YNNKEL come from the germline V gene (reference sequence). V gave up 4 bases and J gave up 5 bases; unmatched junction bases: 13. The CDR3 totals 17 residues. CDR3 nucleotides: TGTGCCAGCAGCCCGTACCATGGGACAGGGGATCGGTATGGCTACACCTTC. As protein: CASSPYHGTGDRYGYTF.

The rearrangement joins TRBV19 to TRBJ1-5; D remains ambiguous. The CDR3 spans 15 residues. The V gene lost 3 bases and the J gene lost 1 base, with 10 bases spanning the gap. Per the germline V gene, CDR1 is LNHDA and CDR2 is SQIVND (reference sequence). The CDR3 here is CASSIQILSNQPQHF. DNA for the CDR3: TGTGCCAGTAGTATTCAAATTTTGAGCAATCAGCCCCAGCATTTT.

The rearrangement joins TRBV24-1 to TRBJ2-3; 12 nucleotides agree with TRBD2. The length of the CDR3 is 17 residues. Per germline, CDR1 KGHDR and CDR2 SFDVKD. After removal of 12 bases from V and 3 bases from J, the junction contained 15 bases not matched to a gene. CDR3 loop: CAASPTRLAGATDTQYF. In nucleotides, the CDR3 is TGTGCCGCAAGCCCCACTAGACTAGCGGGGGCTACAGATACGCAGTATTTT.

The chain has TRBV10-3 and TRBJ1-2, with D possibly matching TRBD1 (6 bases). The CDR3 consists of 14 residues. The V gene's germline CDR1 is ENHRY and CDR2 SYGVKD. V lost 3 bases and J lost 4, with 12 bases in between. This chain's CDR3 is CAISDKTGPYGYTF. In DNA, the CDR3 is TGTGCCATCAGTGATAAGACAGGTCCCTATGGCTACACCTTC.

The gene calls are TRBV6-5 and TRBJ2-3; D is undetermined. Germline V lookup: CDR1 MNHEY, CDR2 SVGAGI. The CDR3 spans 11 residues. The germline V and J ends were trimmed by 6 bases and 2 bases, with 3 bases remaining between them. This chain's CDR3 is CASSHTDTQYF. The CDR3 region has the DNA TGTGCCAGCAGCCACACAGATACGCAGTATTTT.

The chain recombines TRBV12-3 or TRBV12-4 with TRBJ1-1; 7 bases line up with TRBD1. The CDR3 extends over 13 amino acids. V lost 3 bases and J lost 7; bases outside the gene matches: 5. CDR3 nucleotides: TGTGCCAGCAGTTTTGAACAGGGGAATGAAGCTTTCTTT. Translated, it gives CASSFEQGNEAFF.

This chain connects TRBV4-1 to TRBJ1-1, with 9 bases fitting TRBD1. From germline, CDR1 is MGHRA and CDR2 YSYEKL. V lost 1 base, J lost 3 bases, and 6 bases stayed unmatched. There are 16 residues in the CDR3. The CDR3 DNA follows: TGCGCCAGCAGCCAAGTGGGACAGGGTAGGGACACTGAAGCTTTCTTT. This codes for CASSQVGQGRDTEAFF.

This chain links TRBV10-3 with TRBJ1-1; D is ambiguous. V lost 4 bases and J lost 5, with 8 bases in between. Per germline, CDR1 ENHRY and CDR2 SYGVKD. This CDR3 region has 12 residues. The CDR3 DNA follows: TGTGCCATCAGTGCAGGTATTACTGAAGCTTTCTTT. Its protein product is CAISAGITEAFF.

V is TRBV10-3 and J is TRBJ2-3, with TRBD1 identical over 10 bases. Germline lookup yields CDR1 ENHRY and CDR2 SYGVKD. The ends lost 0 bases at V and 3 bases at J; junction bases unmatched: 3. This CDR3 is 16 amino acids long. CDR3 nucleotide sequence: TGTGCCATCAGTGAGTCCCGACAGGGGGCAACAGATACGCAGTATTTT. It encodes CAISESRQGATDTQYF.

This clone has just one count. Other DNA sequences within the sample encode an identical CDR3. The J gene is TRBJ2-7, the V gene TRBV29-1; D ambiguous. CDR3 length: 11 amino acids. V lost 6 bases to trimming and J lost 1 base, with 7 bases between them. Germline loops: CDR1 SQVTM, CDR2 ANQGSEA. This chain's CDR3 is CSVEASYEQYF. The DNA of the CDR3 is TGCAGCGTCGAGGCATCCTACGAGCAGTACTTC.

The chain carries TRBV6-5 and TRBJ2-1, with 8 bases fitting TRBD2. This CDR3 has 14 amino acids. The germline gives CDR1 MNHEY, CDR2 SVGAGI. The J segment lost 7 bases and the V segment lost 2 bases, leaving 4 bases of the junction unmatched. CDR3 coding DNA: TGTGCCAGCAGTTACCAGCGGGAGAGAAATGAGCAGTTCTTC. Protein product: CASSYQRERNEQFF.